The 28 T cell receptor beta chains in this list originate from one sample, sequenced in a study of cytomegalovirus exposure and HLA in healthy donors. PCR primers comprised 60 Vbeta and 13 Jbeta primers. Data came from immunoSEQ multiplex PCR; TCRdb stores just in-frame clones and leaves some out. This sample has around 150,000 clones, with about 77% found just once. The specimen was PBMCs. All receptors derive from a woman between 40 and 55 years old in good health and CMV-seropositive.

The chain has TRBV2 and TRBJ2-2, with D unclear. This CDR3 region has 12 residues. Trimming cost V 8 bases and J 7 bases, with 11 bases left between them. The germline V gene has CDR1 SNHLY and CDR2 FYNNEI. The CDR3 bases are TGTGCCAGCTTAATATCCGTCGGGGAGCTGTTTTTT. It encodes CASLISVGELFF.

This chain links TRBV5-1 with TRBJ1-4, with 8 bases that match TRBD1. Germline-derived CDR1 and CDR2 are SGHRS and YFSETQ. The ends lost 3 bases at V and 8 bases at J; junction bases unmatched: 6. The CDR3 spans 14 residues. The CDR3 sequence is CASSSGTGTEKLFF. Here the CDR3 DNA reads TGCGCCAGCAGCTCAGGGACAGGAACAGAAAAACTGTTTTTT.

The V gene is TRBV6-5, the J gene TRBJ2-1, with TRBD2 identical over 7 bases. Trimming took 6 bases from V and 4 from J; bases not matched to a gene: 9. CDR1 is MNHEY and CDR2 is SVGAGI in the germline V gene. The CDR3 extends over 15 amino acids. The CDR3 region is CASSSFRAGYNEQFF. The CDR3 bases are TGTGCCAGCAGCTCCTTCCGAGCGGGATACAATGAGCAGTTCTTC.

The V gene is TRBV4-1, the J gene TRBJ2-1, with TRBD2 as a possible D gene (5 bases). CDR3 length: 13 residues. Germline V gene data show CDR1 as MGHRA and CDR2 as YSYEKL. Trimming took off 6 bases at V and 5 bases at J, with 11 bases between the two ends. CDR3 sequence: CASSRGSNNEQFF. DNA of the CDR3: TGCGCCAGCAGTCGCGGGTCTAACAATGAGCAGTTCTTC.

V gene TRBV30 combines with J gene TRBJ1-1, with no clear D. This CDR3 region has 13 residues. The germline V gene has CDR1 GTSNPN and CDR2 SVGIG (reference sequence). The CDR3 DNA reads TGTGCTCAGGAGGCGCCTCTGAACACTGAAGCTTTCTTT. This codes for CAQEAPLNTEAFF.

This sequence joins TRBV9 and TRBJ1-2, with 8 positions matching TRBD1. V lost 10 bases and J lost 5; bases outside the gene matches: 10. CDR1 is SGDLS, CDR2 YYNGEE, per germline. CDR3 length: 13 amino acids. This CDR3 reads CAGRMTGAYGYTF. The DNA of the CDR3 is TGTGCCGGAAGGATGACAGGGGCTTATGGCTACACCTTC.

The V call is TRBV2, the J call TRBJ1-2; 9 positions agree with TRBD1. Germline V CDR1 and CDR2: SNHLY, FYNNEI. The J segment lost 3 bases and the V segment lost 5 bases, leaving 1 base of the junction unmatched. This CDR3 spans 13 amino acids. CDR3 sequence (DNA): TGTGCCAGCAGTAGGACAGGGGACTATGGCTACACCTTC. Translating it yields CASSRTGDYGYTF.

As for this clone: A read error may produce the germline difference seen at one junction end. V is TRBV6-5 and J is TRBJ2-1; D call uncertain. This CDR3 has 13 amino acids. Germline CDR1 MNHEY, CDR2 SVGAGI. Here the CDR3 DNA reads TGTGCCAGCAGATACTCGTGGCAAAATGAGCAGTTCTTC. This encodes CASRYSWQNEQFF.

With respect to this clone: This sample includes further DNA sequences coding for the same CDR3. This sequence joins TRBV6-5 and TRBJ2-7; 8 bases fit TRBD1. CDR1 MNHEY and CDR2 SVGAGI come from the germline V gene. V lost 5 bases, J lost 3 bases, and 3 bases stayed unmatched. This CDR3 comprises 13 residues. CDR3 coding DNA: TGTGCCAGCAGTCGGACAGGGTACTACGAGCAGTACTTC. Encoded protein: CASSRTGYYEQYF.

The chain combines TRBV5-4 with TRBJ2-3, with 8 bases matching TRBD1. Looked up from germline, CDR1 is SGHNT and CDR2 is YYREEE (reference sequence). J was trimmed by 1 base and V by 7 bases; bases with no gene match: 5. The length of the CDR3 is 14 residues. The CDR3 DNA reads TGTGCCAGCTTGGACAGGGCGGGCACAGATACGCAGTATTTT. Translation gives CASLDRAGTDTQYF.

The chain recombines TRBV5-1 with TRBJ1-4; TRBD1 might be the D (5 bases). Germline values: CDR1 SGHRS, CDR2 YFSETQ. The V gene lost 3 bases and the J gene lost 5 bases, with 11 bases spanning the gap. The CDR3 has 14 residues. CDR3 nucleotides: TGCGCCAGCAGCTCCGGGACTCTCAATGAAAAACTGTTTTTT. Amino acid sequence: CASSSGTLNEKLFF.

In DNA form, the CDR3 reads TGTGCCAGCAATAGACAGGGGGGCGAGCAGTACTTC. Protein sequence: CASNRQGGEQYF. The chain joins TRBV6-6 to TRBJ2-7, with TRBD1 matching 9 bases. The CDR3 extends over 12 amino acids. Germline V gene data show CDR1 as MNHNY and CDR2 as SVGAGI (reference sequence). V was pared by 7 bases and J by 6 bases, with 4 bases of the junction left unmatched.

This chain joins TRBV9 and TRBJ2-1; 8 bases match TRBD2. Germline values: CDR1 SGDLS, CDR2 YYNGEE. V lost 0 bases and J lost 2; bases outside the gene matches: 4. The CDR3 consists of 16 residues. The CDR3 is CASSVEPGGPYNEQFF. The CDR3 DNA follows: TGTGCCAGCAGCGTAGAACCGGGAGGGCCCTACAATGAGCAGTTCTTC.

CDR3 DNA: TGTGCCAGCTCACCCGGGACTAGCGGGAGATCCACAGATACGCAGTATTTT. Amino acid sequence: CASSPGTSGRSTDTQYF. The chain combines TRBV18 with TRBJ2-3, with 14 positions matching TRBD2. V lost 3 bases, J lost 2 bases, and 4 bases stayed unmatched. The germline V gene has CDR1 KGHSH and CDR2 LQKENI. The CDR3 spans 17 residues. Supplemented by reference TRBV18 and TRBJ2-3, the full variable domain reads NAGVMQNPRHLVRRRGQEARLRCSPMKGHSHVYWYRQLPEEGLKFMVYLQKENIIDESGMPKERFSAEFPKEGPSILRIQQVVRGDSAAYFCASSPGTSGRSTDTQYFGPGTRLTVL.

V is TRBV7-9 and J is TRBJ1-1; no clear D gene. V was cut by 2 bases and J by 8 bases, with 15 bases left in between. This CDR3 spans 14 amino acids. CDR1 is SEHNR and CDR2 is FQNEAQ in the germline V gene (reference sequence). This CDR3 reads CASSLSREMEEAFF. For the CDR3, the DNA is TGTGCCAGCAGCTTAAGTAGGGAGATGGAGGAAGCTTTCTTT.

This chain joins TRBV27 and TRBJ1-1, with D unresolved. The CDR3 totals 14 residues. Per the germline V gene, CDR1 is MNHEY and CDR2 is SMNVEV (reference sequence). V dropped 2 bases and J dropped 4 bases, with 11 bases sitting between them. CDR3 sequence (DNA): TGTGCCAGCAGTTTACGAGGGTCGGGCACTGAAGCTTTCTTT. It encodes CASSLRGSGTEAFF.

V and J are TRBV7-2 and TRBJ1-6, with 7 bases fitting TRBD1. This CDR3 has 15 amino acids. Looked up from germline, CDR1 is SGHTA and CDR2 is FQGNSA. The V and J ends lost 4 bases and 9 bases, in that order; junction bases with no gene match: 9. The CDR3 DNA follows: TGTGCCAGCAGCTCCCAACGGGACAGTGCTTCACCCCTCCACTTT. Residues: CASSSQRDSASPLHF.

In this sample, this clone turned up a few times. This sequence joins TRBV6-1 and TRBJ2-5; D might be TRBD2 (5 bases). With 6 bases removed from V and 4 bases from J, the gap between germline ends came to 9 bases. Germline V gene lookup returns CDR1 MNHNS and CDR2 SASEGT. The CDR3 extends over 12 amino acids. CDR3 sequence (DNA): TGTGCCAGCAGGGGCGCGGGAGAGACCCAGTACTTC. Translating it yields CASRGAGETQYF.

This chain connects TRBV7-2 to TRBJ2-1; 8 bases match TRBD2. The CDR3 runs 17 residues. Germline V CDR1 and CDR2: SGHTA, FQGNSA. V trimming: 5 bases; J trimming: 0 bases; junction bases outside the gene matches: 9. The CDR3 region has the DNA TGTGCCAGCAGCCCTTCGACTAGCGCGAGCTCCTACAATGAGCAGTTCTTC. Protein: CASSPSTSASSYNEQFF.

CDR3 protein: CASYPYGAGRPDTQYF. CDR3 nucleotide sequence: TGTGCCAGTTACCCCTATGGAGCAGGGAGGCCAGATACGCAGTATTTT. This chain joins TRBV19 and TRBJ2-3; tentative D call: TRBD2 (6 bases). V was clipped by 8 bases and J by 4 bases, with 22 bases between them. Germline V gene lookup returns CDR1 LNHDA and CDR2 SQIVND (reference sequence). This CDR3 has 16 amino acids.

This clone was picked up one time. The genes are TRBV6-6 and TRBJ1-1; weak D call: TRBD1 (6 bases). CDR3 length equals 14 residues. Germline lookup yields CDR1 MNHNY and CDR2 SVGAGI (reference sequence). V was trimmed by 4 bases and J by 3 bases, leaving 12 bases between them. The DNA of the CDR3 is TGTGCCAGCAGTTTCCGGGACACCTACACTGAAGCTTTCTTT. It is translated as CASSFRDTYTEAFF.

The chain has TRBV5-1 and TRBJ2-1; 10 bases align to TRBD1. Germline assignment: CDR1 SGHRS and CDR2 YFSETQ. V lost 3 bases to trimming and J lost 6 bases; unmatched junction nucleotides: 6. This CDR3 has 15 amino acids. CDR3 bases: TGCGCCAGCAGCTCGGGACAGGGGTTGGGCAATGAGCAGTTCTTC. Protein sequence: CASSSGQGLGNEQFF.

This chain links TRBV5-4 with TRBJ2-5; 9 bases fit TRBD1. V lost 3 bases and J lost 5; bases outside the gene matches: 14. The CDR3 runs to 17 residues. The V gene's germline CDR1 is SGHNT and CDR2 YYREEE (reference sequence). CDR3 protein: CASSSPTDRGRGETQYF. CDR3 in DNA: TGTGCCAGCAGCTCTCCAACGGACAGGGGAAGGGGGGAGACCCAGTACTTC.

The chain joins TRBV28 to TRBJ2-2; D is possibly TRBD2 (6 bases). In germline, CDR1 is MDHEN, CDR2 SYDVKM. CDR3 length: 21 residues. Deletions cut 6 bases from V and 0 bases from J, with 29 bases between. The CDR3 region has the DNA TGTGCCAGCAGAAAGGGGTTGACTAGTTCCCTGCGAGCCTCGAACACCGGGGAGCTGTTTTTT. This codes for CASRKGLTSSLRASNTGELFF. The full variable domain, completed using reference TRBV28 and TRBJ2-2, is DVKVTQSSRYLVKRTGEKVFLECVQDMDHENMFWYRQDPGLGLRLIYFSYDVKMKEKGDIPEGYSVSREKKERFSLILESASTNQTSMYLCASRKGLTSSLRASNTGELFFGEGSRLTVL.

V is TRBV19 and J is TRBJ1-2, with a possible D match to TRBD1 (5 bases). This CDR3 is 11 amino acids long. Germline-derived CDR1 and CDR2 are LNHDA and SQIVND (reference sequence). V dropped 10 bases and J dropped 4 bases, with 10 bases sitting between them. This chain's CDR3 is CATGGGYGYTF. CDR3 DNA sequence: TGTGCCACCGGGGGAGGCTATGGCTACACCTTC.

This rearrangement joins TRBV19 to TRBJ2-5; 10 bases align to TRBD1. The J call may be faulty, since TRBJ2-7 better matches the DNA end. The germline CDR1 and CDR2 sequences are LNHDA and SQIVND (reference sequence). CDR3 length equals 15 residues. The CDR3 sequence is CASSNPGQGSNEQYF. As DNA, the CDR3 is TGTGCCAGTAGTAACCCGGGACAGGGGTCCAACGAGCAGTACTTC.

This clone was seen just once. This sequence joins TRBV6-6 and TRBJ1-2; TRBD1 matches 9 bases. This CDR3 contains 13 residues. The J segment lost 4 bases and the V segment lost 7 bases, leaving 4 bases of the junction unmatched. CDR1 MNHNY and CDR2 SVGAGI come from the germline V gene (reference sequence). CDR3: CASTPTGGYGYTF. CDR3 DNA sequence: TGTGCCAGCACCCCGACAGGGGGCTATGGCTACACCTTC.

This clone was found a few times. V is TRBV18 and J is TRBJ1-1, with a weak D call TRBD1 (6 bases). V lost 3 bases to trimming and J lost 1 base, with 9 bases between them. This CDR3 is built from 14 residues. Germline CDR1 KGHSH, CDR2 LQKENI. In DNA, the CDR3 is TGTGCCAGCTCACCGCAACAGGGGAACACTGAAGCTTTCTTT. This translates into CASSPQQGNTEAFF.